This TCR beta chain was observed in a study of cytomegalovirus exposure and HLA in healthy donors. To note about this clone: What it binds is not known.

Whole-study findings and limits: The listing of roughly 160 TCR beta chains classed them as cytomegalovirus-associated. A later analysis found first-cohort TCR clusters tended to co-occur in the 130 or so validation repertoires. Across donors, most TCRs were seen rarely, yet some public ones were widespread.

TCRdb's table, derived via immunoSEQ multiplex PCR, lists solely in-frame clones and lacks some. The repertoire consists of tens of thousands of clones, with over 85% occurring once and the leading ten covering roughly 6%. The sequence came from a woman aged 18-29 years in good health and CMV-seronegative. The source material was PBMCs.

The CDR3 spells CASSIEQPDTQYF. CDR3 DNA sequence: TGTGCCAGTAGTATAGAACAGCCAGATACGCAGTATTTT. The rearrangement uses TRBV19 and TRBJ2-3; no clear D gene. The germline gives CDR1 LNHDA, CDR2 SQIVND (reference sequence). This CDR3 has 13 residues. V was trimmed by 0 bases and J by 4 bases, leaving 5 bases between them. The full variable domain, completed using reference TRBV19 and TRBJ2-3, is DGGITQSPKYLFRKEGQNVTLSCEQNLNHDAMYWYRQDPGQGLRLIYYSQIVNDFQKGDIAEGYSVSREKKESFPLTVTSAQKNPTAFYLCASSIEQPDTQYFGPGTRLTVL.